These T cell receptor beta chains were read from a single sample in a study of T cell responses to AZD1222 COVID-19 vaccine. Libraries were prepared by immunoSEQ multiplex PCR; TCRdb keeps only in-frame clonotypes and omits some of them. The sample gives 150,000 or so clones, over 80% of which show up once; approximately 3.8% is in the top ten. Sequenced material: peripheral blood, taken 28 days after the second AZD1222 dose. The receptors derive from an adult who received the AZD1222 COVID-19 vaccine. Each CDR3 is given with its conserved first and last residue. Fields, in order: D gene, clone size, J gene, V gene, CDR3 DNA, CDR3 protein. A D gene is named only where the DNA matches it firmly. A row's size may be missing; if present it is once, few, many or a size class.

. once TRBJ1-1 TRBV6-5 TGTGCCAGCAGTTACTCGCAGGTTCTCATGAACACTGAAGCTTTCTTT CASSYSQVLMNTEAFF
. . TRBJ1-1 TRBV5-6 TGTGCCAGCACCCGGGACGGTGTTAACACTGAAGCTTTCTTT CASTRDGVNTEAFF
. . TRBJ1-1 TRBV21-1 TGTGCCAGCAGCACGGGACAGGGTCAAGGGGTCATGAACACTGAAGCTTTCTTT CASSTGQGQGVMNTEAFF
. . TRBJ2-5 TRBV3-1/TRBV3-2 TGTGCCAGCAGCCCAGTTCGAGTAGGGGAGACCCAGTACTTC CASSPVRVGETQYF
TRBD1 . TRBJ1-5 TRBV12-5 TGTGCTAGTGGTTTGGAGGACAGGGTGTATCAGCCCCAGCATTTT CASGLEDRVYQPQHF
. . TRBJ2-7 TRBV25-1 TGTGCCAGCAGTGACCTACGGACCGGCCCCTCCTACGAGCAGTACTTC CASSDLRTGPSYEQYF
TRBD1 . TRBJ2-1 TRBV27 TGTGCCAGCAGTGGGTCGAACAGGGGGCTGGGGAATGAGCAGTTCTTC CASSGSNRGLGNEQFF
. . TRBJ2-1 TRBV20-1 TGCAGTGCTAGAGGAAACAATGAGCAGTTCTTC CSARGNNEQFF
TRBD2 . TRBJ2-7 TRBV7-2 TGTGCCAGCAGCTTAGCCCGGACTAGCACCCACGAGCAGTACTTC CASSLARTSTHEQYF
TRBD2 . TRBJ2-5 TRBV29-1 TGCAGCGTCGTTGGACTAGTCTCCGAGACCCAGTACTTC CSVVGLVSETQYF
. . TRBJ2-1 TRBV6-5 TGTGCCAGCAGTTACGCGACTGGGGGTTACAATGAGCAGTTCTTC CASSYATGGYNEQFF
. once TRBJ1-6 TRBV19 TGTGCCAGTAGCCCCCGACCCCTGACATCGGGGAGCTCCTATAATTCACCCCTCCACTTT CASSPRPLTSGSSYNSPLHF
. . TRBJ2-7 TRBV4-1 TGCGCCAGCAGCCAATCAGGGGACGAGCGACAGTACTTC CASSQSGDERQYF
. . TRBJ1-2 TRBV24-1 TGTGCCACCAGTAGTGACAGATCCAACTATGGCTACACCTTC CATSSDRSNYGYTF
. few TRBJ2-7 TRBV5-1 TGCGCCAGCAGCCATCCGGTCAGCCTCGAGCAGTACTTC CASSHPVSLEQYF
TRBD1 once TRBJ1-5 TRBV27 TGTGCCAGCAGACTAACAGGGGTGAGGGGACAGCCCCAGCATTTT CASRLTGVRGQPQHF
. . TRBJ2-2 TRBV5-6 TGTGCCAGCAGCTTGGGCTCCCGTCCCGGGGAGCTGTTTTTT CASSLGSRPGELFF
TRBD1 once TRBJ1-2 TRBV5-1 TGCGCCAGCAGCTCCGACAGGGTCGGAGGGGGCTACACCTTC CASSSDRVGGGYTF
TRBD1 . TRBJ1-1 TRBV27 TGTGCCAGCAGCCGACAGGGAATGAACACTGAAGCTTTCTTT CASSRQGMNTEAFF
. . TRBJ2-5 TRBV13 TGTGCCAGCAGCCTAGGGGGCCTCGGGAGTGAAGAGACCCAGTACTTC CASSLGGLGSEETQYF
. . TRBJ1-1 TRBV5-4 TGTGCCAGCAGCTTGGGGGTTCGGGGGAACACTGAAGCTTTCTTT CASSLGVRGNTEAFF
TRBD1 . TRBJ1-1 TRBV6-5 TGTGCCAGCAGTAAAACCGGGACAGGGGGGGAAGCTTTCTTT CASSKTGTGGEAFF
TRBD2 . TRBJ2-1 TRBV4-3 TGCGCCAGCAGCCAAGAGCGGGGACCGGGACTAGCGGAACACAATGAGCAGTTCTTC CASSQERGPGLAEHNEQFF
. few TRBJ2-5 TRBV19 TGTGCCAGTAGTATGGGCCGGGCCCTAGAGACCCAGTACTTC CASSMGRALETQYF
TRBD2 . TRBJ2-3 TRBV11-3 TGTGCCAGCAGCTTATTAGCGGGAGCCAGCACAGATACGCAGTATTTT CASSLLAGASTDTQYF
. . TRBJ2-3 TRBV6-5 TGTGCCAGCAAGATTAGCACAGATACGCAGTATTTT CASKISTDTQYF
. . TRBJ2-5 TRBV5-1 TGCGCCAGCAGCTTTAGGCGGGAGACCCAGTACTTC CASSFRRETQYF
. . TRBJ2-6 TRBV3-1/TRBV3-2 TGTGCCAGCAGCCAAGATCACTCTGGGGCCAACGTCCTGACTTTC CASSQDHSGANVLTF
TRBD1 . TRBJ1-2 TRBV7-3 TGTGCCAGCAGCTCCTCAGGGGGCGGTGGCTACACCTTC CASSSSGGGGYTF
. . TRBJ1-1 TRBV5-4 TGTGCCAGCAGCTTGGTACGAGGGAACACTGAAGCTTTCTTT CASSLVRGNTEAFF
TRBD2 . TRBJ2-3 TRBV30 TGTGCCTGGAAATGGGCGGGAGCAGATACGCAGTATTTT CAWKWAGADTQYF
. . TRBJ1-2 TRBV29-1 TGCAGCGGGGGGATTGCGGGTGGCTACACCTTC CSGGIAGGYTF
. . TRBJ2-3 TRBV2 TGTGCCGTAGCCGTGAGACCGCAGGAACGCACAGATACGCAGTATTTT CAVAVRPQERTDTQYF
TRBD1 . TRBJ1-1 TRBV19 TGTGCCAGTCTCGGACAGGGTAAAGGTGAAGCTTTCTTT CASLGQGKGEAFF
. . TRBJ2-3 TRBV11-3 TGTGCCAGCAGCCACAGGGATGGGACAGATACGCAGTATTTT CASSHRDGTDTQYF
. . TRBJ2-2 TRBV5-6 TGTGCCAGCAGCTTCTATGGTCCCACTTTGCTCACCGGGGAGCTGTTTTTT CASSFYGPTLLTGELFF
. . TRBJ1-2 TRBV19 TGTGCCAGTAGTGTACCGGGACGGGCTAACTATGGCTACACCTTC CASSVPGRANYGYTF
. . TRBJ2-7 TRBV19 TGTGCCAGTAGTATAGCCTCGACAGGCCTTTCCTCCTACGAGCAGTACTTC CASSIASTGLSSYEQYF
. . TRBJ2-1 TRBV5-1 TGCGCCAGCAGCACGGGACTGGGGACCCATGAGCAGTTCTTC CASSTGLGTHEQFF
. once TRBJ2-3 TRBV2 TGTGCCAGCATGGCGGGCTCACTCACAGATACGCAGTATTTT CASMAGSLTDTQYF
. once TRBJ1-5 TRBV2 TGTGCCAGCTCCCGGGACAGCAATCAGCCCCAGCATTTT CASSRDSNQPQHF
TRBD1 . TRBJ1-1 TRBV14 TGTGCCAGCAGCCCCCTCCAGACAGGGAGCACTGAAGCTTTCTTT CASSPLQTGSTEAFF
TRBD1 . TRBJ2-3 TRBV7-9 TGTGCCAGCAGCTCTTCCGGGACAGGGGGTACAGATACGCAGTATTTT CASSSSGTGGTDTQYF
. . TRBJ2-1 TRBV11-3 TGTGCCAGCAACACCCGAGTAGTAGGGGAGAATGAGCAGTTCTTC CASNTRVVGENEQFF
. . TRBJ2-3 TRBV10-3 TGTGCCACCGCGGGGGCCGATACGCAGTATTTT CATAGADTQYF
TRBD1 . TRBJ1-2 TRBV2 TGTGCCAGCAGTGGGGACAGTGCTAACTATGGCTACACCTTC CASSGDSANYGYTF
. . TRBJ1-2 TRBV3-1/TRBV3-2 TGTGCCAGCAGCCAAGTTGGCAACTATGGCTACACCTTC CASSQVGNYGYTF
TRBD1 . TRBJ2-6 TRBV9 TGTGCCAGCGGCCGAGGACAGGCTCTCTCTGGGGCCAACGTCCTGACTTTC CASGRGQALSGANVLTF
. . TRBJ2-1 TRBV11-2 TGTGCCAGCAGCCCTCTTTATGAGCAGTTCTTC CASSPLYEQFF
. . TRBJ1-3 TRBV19 TGTGCCAGTAAGCCGTGGAGCTCTGGAAACACCATATATTTT CASKPWSSGNTIYF